Presented here are 24 T cell receptor beta chains from one specimen sequenced in a study of blood T cell repertoires in COVID-19. Some clones are missing from TCRdb's copy, which holds only in-frame ones; the method was immunoSEQ multiplex PCR. The sample carries some 56,000 clones, less than 85% recorded once. Sequences were obtained from peripheral blood. Receptors were obtained from a woman aged 45-65 years with active or convalescent COVID-19.

This clone was counted at least ten times. The DNA of the CDR3 is TGTGCCAGCAGCTTGGGGCTAGCGGGAGTCGAGCAGTACTTC. This gives the protein CASSLGLAGVEQYF. The J gene is TRBJ2-7, the V gene TRBV5-5, with 10 bases identical to TRBD2. Germline assignment: CDR1 SGHKS and CDR2 YYEKEE (reference sequence). V dropped 0 bases and J dropped 6; count of bases not matched to a gene: 3. The CDR3 has 14 residues.

The rearrangement links TRBV11-2 to TRBJ2-1; D remains ambiguous. Germline values: CDR1 SGHAT, CDR2 FQNNGV. With 5 bases removed from V and 0 bases from J, the gap between germline ends came to 11 bases. The CDR3 length is 15 residues. CDR3: CASSPQSGSYNEQFF. CDR3 nucleotides: TGTGCCAGCAGCCCCCAGTCGGGCTCCTACAATGAGCAGTTCTTC.

The chain links TRBV3-1 (or the pseudogene TRBV3-2) to TRBJ2-7; TRBD2 matches at 9 bases. Germline CDR1 LGHDT, CDR2 YNNKEL (reference sequence). The CDR3 sequence is 16 residues long. V gave up 2 bases and J gave up 4 bases; unmatched junction bases: 9. This CDR3 is CASSQWGISGSYEQYF. In DNA, the CDR3 is TGTGCCAGCAGCCAATGGGGCATTAGCGGGAGTTACGAGCAGTACTTC.

This chain links TRBV29-1 with TRBJ2-7, with 11 bases aligning to TRBD1. V was clipped by 3 bases and J by 3 bases; unmatched bases: 1. This CDR3 comprises 13 residues. Germline CDR1 reads SQVTM; CDR2 reads ANQGSEA. Here the CDR3 reads CSVEGTGGYEQYF. As DNA, the CDR3 is TGCAGCGTTGAGGGGACAGGGGGCTACGAGCAGTACTTC.

This sequence joins TRBV18 and TRBJ2-3; TRBD2 might be the D (5 bases). Between the trimmed V and J ends, which lost 3 bases and 1 base, there was a span of 23 bases. Germline V gene lookup returns CDR1 KGHSH and CDR2 LQKENI. The CDR3 sequence is 19 residues long. The CDR3 nucleotides are TGTGCCAGCTCACCCGGTACTCTCGCGGGCGTAACAGGCACAGATACGCAGTATTTT. Translating gives CASSPGTLAGVTGTDTQYF.

V and J are TRBV7-9 and TRBJ2-4; TRBD2 might be the D (5 bases). This CDR3 has 14 amino acids. The V gene's germline CDR1 is SEHNR and CDR2 FQNEAQ (reference sequence). Trimming cost V 5 bases and J 5 bases, with 13 bases left between them. The CDR3 spells CASSRSGRENIQYF. The CDR3 nucleotides read TGTGCCAGCAGCCGCAGCGGTAGGGAAAACATTCAGTACTTC. Complete variable domain (other parts from reference TRBV7-9 and TRBJ2-4): DTGVSQNPRHKITKRGQNVTFRCDPISEHNRLYWYRQTLGQGPEFLTYFQNEAQLEKSRLLSDRFSAERPKGSFSTLEIQRTEQGDSAMYLCASSRSGRENIQYFGAGTRLSVL.

The chain carries TRBV7-9 and TRBJ1-2, with 7 bases fitting TRBD1. Unmatched junction bases numbered 15, after V lost 11 bases and J lost 0 bases. Germline lookup yields CDR1 SEHNR and CDR2 FQNEAQ (reference sequence). The CDR3 has 16 amino acids. CDR3 loop: CALRIRDSDSNYGYTF. The CDR3 region has the DNA TGTGCCTTACGTATCCGGGACAGCGACTCTAACTATGGCTACACCTTC.

This clone occurred a few times. The chain combines TRBV5-1 with TRBJ1-1; D is ambiguous. V dropped 0 bases and J dropped 0 bases, with 3 bases sitting between them. This CDR3 has 13 amino acids. Germline V gives CDR1 SGHRS, CDR2 YFSETQ. DNA of the CDR3: TGCGCCAGCAGCTTGGGAGTGAACACTGAAGCTTTCTTT. Its protein is CASSLGVNTEAFF.

In this sample, this clone is medium-sized. The CDR3 reads CASSLGQPAEAFF. CDR3 nucleotide sequence: TGTGCCAGCAGTTTAGGACAGCCCGCTGAAGCTTTCTTT. V usage is TRBV28 and J usage is TRBJ1-1; possible D gene TRBD1, 6 bases. CDR3 length: 13 residues. The germline V gene encodes CDR1 MDHEN and CDR2 SYDVKM. The V and J ends lost 2 bases and 6 bases respectively, with 10 bases between them.

The chain combines TRBV10-3 with TRBJ2-1, with D possibly being TRBD2 (6 bases). This CDR3 comprises 17 residues. Germline V CDR1 and CDR2: ENHRY, SYGVKD. The V end lost 3 bases, the J end lost 3 bases, and 18 bases lay between the germline ends. The CDR3 coding sequence is TGTGCCATCAGTGAAGAGTTAGCGGCGCGGGTCTACAATGAGCAGTTCTTC. Protein: CAISEELAARVYNEQFF.

Only a few counts were recorded for this clone. This rearrangement joins TRBV6-1 to TRBJ2-7; D gene uncertain. V dropped 6 bases and J dropped 3 bases, with 21 bases sitting between them. Germline V gene data show CDR1 as MNHNS and CDR2 as SASEGT. The CDR3 sequence is 16 residues long. The CDR3 loop reads CASRESPGRSHYEQYF. The CDR3 DNA reads as TGTGCCAGCAGGGAAAGTCCGGGTCGAAGCCACTACGAGCAGTACTTC.

J is TRBJ2-1 and V is TRBV5-1; 7 nucleotides agree with TRBD1. The CDR3 loop spans 16 amino acids. Germline V gene sequence: CDR1 SGHRS, CDR2 YFSETQ. The ends lost 6 bases at V and 0 bases at J; junction bases unmatched: 9. CDR3 bases: TGCGCCAGCATCCAAGGGGGCCTCGGCTCCTACAATGAGCAGTTCTTC. This sequence encodes CASIQGGLGSYNEQFF.

This clone was picked up a small number of times. The CDR3 DNA reads TGTGCCAGCAGCACCCGACTAGCGGGCACAGATACGCAGTATTTT. Residues: CASSTRLAGTDTQYF. The V gene is TRBV9, the J gene TRBJ2-3; 9 nucleotides align to TRBD2. This CDR3 comprises 15 residues. Per germline, CDR1 SGDLS and CDR2 YYNGEE. Germline trimming cut 4 bases from V and 1 base from J; bases unmatched to any gene: 4.

Concerning this clone: A junction end diverges from the germline sequence, so it may reflect a read error. The chain carries TRBV2 and TRBJ2-6; possible D gene TRBD2, 6 bases. CDR3 length equals 16 residues. Germline V gives CDR1 SNHLY, CDR2 FYNNEI. Here the CDR3 DNA reads TGTGCCAGCGGTGACGGGGGTGGCATTGGGGCCAACGTCCTGACTTTC. Amino acid sequence: CASGDGGGIGANVLTF.

The rearrangement links TRBV2 to TRBJ1-2; no firm D call. The CDR3 contains 13 residues. V dropped 2 bases and J dropped 4 bases, with 8 bases sitting between them. Germline V gene data show CDR1 as SNHLY and CDR2 as FYNNEI. The CDR3 sequence is CASSEPYTYGYTF. The DNA for the CDR3 is TGTGCCAGCAGTGAACCTTACACCTATGGCTACACCTTC.

The chain joins TRBV10-3 to TRBJ2-5; D possibly corresponds to TRBD2 (5 bases). CDR3 length equals 11 residues. V shed 4 bases and J shed 5 bases, with 5 bases lying between them. CDR1 ENHRY and CDR2 SYGVKD come from the germline V gene. DNA of the CDR3: TGTGCCATCAGTGGAGGGGAGACCCAGTACTTC. Amino acid sequence: CAISGGETQYF.

This clone was seen more than once but under ten times. The chain links TRBV7-6 to TRBJ2-1; D is unresolved. The CDR3 is 15 amino acids. The germline gives CDR1 SGHVS, CDR2 FNYEAQ. Trimming took 5 bases from V and 2 from J, leaving 13 bases between them. In DNA form, the CDR3 reads TGTGCCAGCAGCCCCATAGTACCCCCCTACAATGAGCAGTTCTTC. Its translation is CASSPIVPPYNEQFF.

The rearrangement links TRBV5-1 to TRBJ2-1; TRBD2 agrees at 12 bases. Germline assignment: CDR1 SGHRS and CDR2 YFSETQ. CDR3 length: 18 residues. V dropped 4 bases and J dropped 0; count of bases not matched to a gene: 8. For the CDR3, the DNA is TGCGCCAGCAGCCCGGGGACTAGCGGGCTTATCTCCTACAATGAGCAGTTCTTC. Amino acid sequence: CASSPGTSGLISYNEQFF.

The chain has TRBV3-1 (or the pseudogene TRBV3-2) and TRBJ1-2; no clear D. Trimming pared 1 base from V and 8 bases from J, leaving 8 bases between. Germline CDR1 reads LGHDT; CDR2 reads YNNKEL (reference sequence). The CDR3 loop spans 12 amino acids. The CDR3 DNA sequence: TGTGCCAGCAGCCAAGGAGGAGGCGGCTACACCTTC. Translation gives CASSQGGGGYTF.

This clone was detected a few times. The chain links TRBV11-2 to TRBJ1-6, with D uncertain. Germline lookup yields CDR1 SGHAT and CDR2 FQNNGV. The V end lost 0 bases, the J end lost 10 bases, and 10 bases lay between the germline ends. The CDR3 extends over 14 amino acids. Here the CDR3 reads CASSLEVGRSPLHF. CDR3 sequence (DNA): TGTGCCAGCAGCTTAGAAGTGGGCCGCTCACCCCTCCACTTT. The whole variable domain, remainder taken from reference TRBV11-2 and TRBJ1-6, is EAGVAQSPRYKIIEKRQSVAFWCNPISGHATLYWYQQILGQGPKLLIQFQNNGVVDDSQLPKDRFSAERLKGVDSTLKIQPAKLEDSAVYLCASSLEVGRSPLHFGNGTRLTVT.

There are a few counts of this clone. This sequence joins TRBV18 and TRBJ1-3; 8 nucleotides match TRBD1. Germline loops: CDR1 KGHSH, CDR2 LQKENI. The CDR3 runs to 13 residues. V lost 3 bases, J lost 8 bases, and 3 bases stayed unmatched. DNA of the CDR3: TGTGCCAGCTCACCCGACAGGGGTTACACCATATATTTT. Translation gives CASSPDRGYTIYF.

This clone was picked up one time. This sequence joins TRBV27 and TRBJ2-7, with D uncertain. CDR1 MNHEY and CDR2 SMNVEV come from the germline V gene (reference sequence). The CDR3 sequence is 12 residues long. V was pared by 5 bases and J by 0 bases, with 5 bases between. CDR3 loop: CASSGPSYEQYF. The CDR3 DNA follows: TGTGCCAGCAGTGGGCCCTCCTACGAGCAGTACTTC.

This chain links TRBV5-1 with TRBJ1-6, with D possibly being TRBD1 (6 bases). Germline V gene sequence: CDR1 SGHRS, CDR2 YFSETQ. V lost 0 bases to trimming and J lost 5 bases, with 12 bases between them. The CDR3 is made up of 16 amino acids. This chain's CDR3 is CASSLAPGADNSPLHF. The CDR3 bases are TGCGCCAGCAGCTTGGCCCCAGGGGCCGATAATTCACCCCTCCACTTT.

This chain joins TRBV11-3 and TRBJ2-1, with TRBD2 identical over 8 bases. Germline V gene data show CDR1 as SGHNT and CDR2 as YENEEA. V lost 5 bases and J lost 7; bases outside the gene matches: 1. The CDR3 is 12 amino acids. The CDR3 region has the DNA TGTGCCAGCAGCCGCGGGGGGAATGAGCAGTTCTTC. Translated, it gives CASSRGGNEQFF.